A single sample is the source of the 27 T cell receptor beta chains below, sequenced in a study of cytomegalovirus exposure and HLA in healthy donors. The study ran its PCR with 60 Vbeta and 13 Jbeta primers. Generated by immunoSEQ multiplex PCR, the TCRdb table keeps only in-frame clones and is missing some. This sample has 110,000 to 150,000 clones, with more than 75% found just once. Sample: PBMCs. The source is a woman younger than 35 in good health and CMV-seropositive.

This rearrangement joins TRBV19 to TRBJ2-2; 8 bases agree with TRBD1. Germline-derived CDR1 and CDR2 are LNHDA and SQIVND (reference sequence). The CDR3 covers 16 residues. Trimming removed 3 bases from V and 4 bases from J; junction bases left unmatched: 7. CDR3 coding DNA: TGTGCCAGTAGTATTCAGGGGGCCGAACTCACCGGGGAGCTGTTTTTT. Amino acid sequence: CASSIQGAELTGELFF.

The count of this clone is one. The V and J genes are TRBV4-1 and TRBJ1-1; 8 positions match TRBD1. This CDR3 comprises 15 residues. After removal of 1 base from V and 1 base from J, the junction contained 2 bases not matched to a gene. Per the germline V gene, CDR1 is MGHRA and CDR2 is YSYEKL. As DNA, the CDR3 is TGCGCCAGCAGCCAAGCAGGACAGGGGAACACTGAAGCTTTCTTT. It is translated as CASSQAGQGNTEAFF.

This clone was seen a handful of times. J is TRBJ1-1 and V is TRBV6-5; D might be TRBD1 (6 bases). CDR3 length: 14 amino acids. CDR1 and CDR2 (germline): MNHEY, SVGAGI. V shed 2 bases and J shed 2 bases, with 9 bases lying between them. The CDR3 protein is CASSYGTQNTEAFF. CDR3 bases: TGTGCCAGCAGTTACGGGACACAAAACACTGAAGCTTTCTTT.

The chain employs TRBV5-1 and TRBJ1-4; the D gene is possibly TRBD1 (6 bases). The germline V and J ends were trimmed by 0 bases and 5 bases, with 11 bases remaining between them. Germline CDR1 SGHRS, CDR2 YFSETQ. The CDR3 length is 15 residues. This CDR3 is CASSLVAGENEKLFF. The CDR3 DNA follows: TGCGCCAGCAGCTTGGTGGCAGGGGAGAATGAAAAACTGTTTTTT.

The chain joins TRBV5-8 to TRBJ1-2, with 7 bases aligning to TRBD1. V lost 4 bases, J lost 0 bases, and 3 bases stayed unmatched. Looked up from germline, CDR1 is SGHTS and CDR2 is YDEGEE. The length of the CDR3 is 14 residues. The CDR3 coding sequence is TGTGCCAGCAGCGCCGGGACAGCTAACTATGGCTACACCTTC. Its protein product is CASSAGTANYGYTF. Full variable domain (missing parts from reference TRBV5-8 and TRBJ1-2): EAGVTQSPTHLIKTRGQQATLRCSPISGHTSVYWYQQALGLGLQFLLWYDEGEERNRGNFPPRFSGRQFPNYSSELNVNALELEDSALYLCASSAGTANYGYTFGSGTRLTVV.

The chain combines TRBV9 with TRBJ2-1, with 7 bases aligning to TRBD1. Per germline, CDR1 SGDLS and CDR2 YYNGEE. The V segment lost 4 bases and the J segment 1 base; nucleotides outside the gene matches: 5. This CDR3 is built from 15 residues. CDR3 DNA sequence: TGTGCCAGCAGCCTCGAGGGGGCGTCCTACAATGAGCAGTTCTTC. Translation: CASSLEGASYNEQFF.

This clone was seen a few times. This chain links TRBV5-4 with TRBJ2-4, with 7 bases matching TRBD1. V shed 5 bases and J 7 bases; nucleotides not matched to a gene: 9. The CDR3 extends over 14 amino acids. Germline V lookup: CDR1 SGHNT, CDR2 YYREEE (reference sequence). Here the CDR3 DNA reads TGTGCCAGCAGTCGGGACAGCAGCAAGAACATTCAGTACTTC. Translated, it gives CASSRDSSKNIQYF. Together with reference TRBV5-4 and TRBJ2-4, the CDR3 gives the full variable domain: ETGVTQSPTHLIKTRGQQVTLRCSSQSGHNTVSWYQQALGQGPQFIFQYYREEENGRGNFPPRFSGLQFPNYSSELNVNALELDDSALYLCASSRDSSKNIQYFGAGTRLSVL.

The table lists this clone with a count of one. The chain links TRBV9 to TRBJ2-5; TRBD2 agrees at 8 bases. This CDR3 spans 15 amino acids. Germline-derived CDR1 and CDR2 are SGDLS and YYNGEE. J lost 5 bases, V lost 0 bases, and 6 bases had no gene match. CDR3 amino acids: CASSVAGGPGETQYF. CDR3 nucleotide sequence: TGTGCCAGCAGCGTAGCGGGGGGGCCGGGGGAGACCCAGTACTTC.

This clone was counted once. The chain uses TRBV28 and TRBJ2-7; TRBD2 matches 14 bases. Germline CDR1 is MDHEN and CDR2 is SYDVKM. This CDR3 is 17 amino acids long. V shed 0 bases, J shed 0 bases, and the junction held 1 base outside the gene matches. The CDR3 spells CASSLWGLAGASYEQYF. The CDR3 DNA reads TGTGCCAGCAGTTTATGGGGACTAGCGGGGGCCTCCTACGAGCAGTACTTC.

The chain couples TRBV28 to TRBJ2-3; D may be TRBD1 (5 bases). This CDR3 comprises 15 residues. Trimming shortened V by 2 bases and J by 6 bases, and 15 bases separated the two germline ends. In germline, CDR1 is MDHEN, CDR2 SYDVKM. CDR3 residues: CASSLMGPDRDTQYF. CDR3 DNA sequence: TGTGCCAGCAGTTTAATGGGGCCCGATAGGGATACGCAGTATTTT.

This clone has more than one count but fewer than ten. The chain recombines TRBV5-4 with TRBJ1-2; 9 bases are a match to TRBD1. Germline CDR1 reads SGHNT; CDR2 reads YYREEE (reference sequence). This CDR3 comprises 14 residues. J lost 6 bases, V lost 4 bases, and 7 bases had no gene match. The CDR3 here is CASSVAGQGNGYTF. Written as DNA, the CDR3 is TGTGCCAGCAGCGTCGCGGGACAGGGAAATGGCTACACCTTC.

DNA of the CDR3: TGTGCCAGCAGCTTGGAGTCCGGTTTGGACACTGAAGCTTTCTTT. Its translation: CASSLESGLDTEAFF. This chain uses TRBV5-6 with TRBJ1-1, with unresolved D. CDR1 SGHDT and CDR2 YYEEEE come from the germline V gene. Trimming stripped 0 bases from V and 3 bases from J, with 12 bases between. The CDR3 is 15 amino acids.

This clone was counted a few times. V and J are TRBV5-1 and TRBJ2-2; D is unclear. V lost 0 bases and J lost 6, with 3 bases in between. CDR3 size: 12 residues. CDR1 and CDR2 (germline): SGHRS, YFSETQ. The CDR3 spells CASSLVAGELFF. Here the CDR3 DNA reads TGCGCCAGCAGCTTGGTAGCCGGGGAGCTGTTTTTT.

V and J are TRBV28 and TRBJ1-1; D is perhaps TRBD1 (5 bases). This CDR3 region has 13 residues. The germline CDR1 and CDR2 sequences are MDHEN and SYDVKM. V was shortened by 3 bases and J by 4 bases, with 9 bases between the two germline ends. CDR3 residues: CASSFSGGTEAFF. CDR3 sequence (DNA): TGTGCCAGCAGTTTTTCGGGGGGCACTGAAGCTTTCTTT. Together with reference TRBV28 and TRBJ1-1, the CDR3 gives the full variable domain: DVKVTQSSRYLVKRTGEKVFLECVQDMDHENMFWYRQDPGLGLRLIYFSYDVKMKEKGDIPEGYSVSREKKERFSLILESASTNQTSMYLCASSFSGGTEAFFGQGTRLTVV.

CDR3 nucleotides: TGTGCCAGTAGTATATCCCGCAGCACTGAAGCTTTCTTT. Residues: CASSISRSTEAFF. This chain links TRBV19 with TRBJ1-1, with D unclear. Germline values: CDR1 LNHDA, CDR2 SQIVND (reference sequence). The CDR3 loop spans 13 amino acids. V lost 2 bases to trimming and J lost 4 bases, with 8 bases between them.

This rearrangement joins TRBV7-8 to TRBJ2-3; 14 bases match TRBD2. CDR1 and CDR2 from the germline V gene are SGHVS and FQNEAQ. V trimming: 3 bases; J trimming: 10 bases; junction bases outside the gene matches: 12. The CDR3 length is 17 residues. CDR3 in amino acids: CASSFLGLAGGSGAQYF. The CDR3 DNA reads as TGTGCCAGCAGCTTCCTTGGACTAGCGGGGGGCTCGGGGGCGCAGTATTTT.

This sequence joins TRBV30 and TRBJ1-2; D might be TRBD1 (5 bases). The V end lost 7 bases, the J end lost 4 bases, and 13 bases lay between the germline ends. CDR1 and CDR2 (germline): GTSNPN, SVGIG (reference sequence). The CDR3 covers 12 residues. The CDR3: CAFSQGGYGYTF. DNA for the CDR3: TGTGCCTTCTCTCAGGGTGGCTATGGCTACACCTTC.

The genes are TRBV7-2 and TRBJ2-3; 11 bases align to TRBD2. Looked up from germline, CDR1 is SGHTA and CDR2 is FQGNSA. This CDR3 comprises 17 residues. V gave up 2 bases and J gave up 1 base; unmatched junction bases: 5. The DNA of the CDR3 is TGTGCCAGCAGCTTATCGTTTAGCGGGGGGGGCACAGATACGCAGTATTTT. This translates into CASSLSFSGGGTDTQYF. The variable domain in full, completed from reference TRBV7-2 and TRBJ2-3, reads GAGVSQSPSNKVTEKGKDVELRCDPISGHTALYWYRQSLGQGLEFLIYFQGNSAPDKSGLPSDRFSAERTGGSVSTLTIQRTQQEDSAVYLCASSLSFSGGGTDTQYFGPGTRLTVL.

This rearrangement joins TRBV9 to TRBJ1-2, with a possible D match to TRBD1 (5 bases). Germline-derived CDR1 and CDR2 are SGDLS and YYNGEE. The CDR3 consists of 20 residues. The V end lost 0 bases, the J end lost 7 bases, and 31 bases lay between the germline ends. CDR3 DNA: TGTGCCAGCAGCGTAGCTCCACAGGAGGGAACCCCGGACCGCGTGCTTGGCTACACCTTC. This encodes CASSVAPQEGTPDRVLGYTF.

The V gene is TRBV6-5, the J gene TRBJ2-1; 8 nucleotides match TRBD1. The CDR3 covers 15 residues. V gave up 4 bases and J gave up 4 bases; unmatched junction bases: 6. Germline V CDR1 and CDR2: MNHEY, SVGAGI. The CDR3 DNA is TGTGCCAGCAGTTCCACAGGGGGGAGATACAATGAGCAGTTCTTC. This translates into CASSSTGGRYNEQFF.

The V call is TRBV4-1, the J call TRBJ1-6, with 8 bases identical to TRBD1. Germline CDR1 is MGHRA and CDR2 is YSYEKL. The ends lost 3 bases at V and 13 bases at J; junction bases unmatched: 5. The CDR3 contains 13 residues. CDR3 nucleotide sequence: TGCGCCAGCAGCCACGCCGGACAGGGCCCCCTCCACTTT. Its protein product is CASSHAGQGPLHF.

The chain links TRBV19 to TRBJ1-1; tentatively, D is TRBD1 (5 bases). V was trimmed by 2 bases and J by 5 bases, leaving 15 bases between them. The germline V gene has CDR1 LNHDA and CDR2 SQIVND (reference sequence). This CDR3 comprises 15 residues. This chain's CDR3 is CASSIQGMGRTEAFF. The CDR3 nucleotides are TGTGCCAGTAGTATACAGGGAATGGGTAGGACTGAAGCTTTCTTT.

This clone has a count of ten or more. In DNA form, the CDR3 reads TGTGCCAGCAGTTACGGGGCAGGGGAAGCCGGGGAGCTGTTTTTT. Translating gives CASSYGAGEAGELFF. This chain links TRBV6-6 with TRBJ2-2; the D gene is possibly TRBD1 (6 bases). V shed 2 bases and J shed 6 bases, with 13 bases lying between them. The CDR3 is 15 residues long. The germline V gene encodes CDR1 MNHNY and CDR2 SVGAGI (reference sequence).

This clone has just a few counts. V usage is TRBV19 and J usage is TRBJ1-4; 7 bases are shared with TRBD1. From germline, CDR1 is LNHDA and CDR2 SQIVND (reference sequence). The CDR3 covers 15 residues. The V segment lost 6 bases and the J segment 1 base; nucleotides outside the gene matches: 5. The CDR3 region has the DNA TGTGCCAGTAGACACAACAGGGGAACTAATGAAAAACTGTTTTTT. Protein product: CASRHNRGTNEKLFF. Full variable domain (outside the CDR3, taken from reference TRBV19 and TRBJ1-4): DGGITQSPKYLFRKEGQNVTLSCEQNLNHDAMYWYRQDPGQGLRLIYYSQIVNDFQKGDIAEGYSVSREKKESFPLTVTSAQKNPTAFYLCASRHNRGTNEKLFFGSGTQLSVL.

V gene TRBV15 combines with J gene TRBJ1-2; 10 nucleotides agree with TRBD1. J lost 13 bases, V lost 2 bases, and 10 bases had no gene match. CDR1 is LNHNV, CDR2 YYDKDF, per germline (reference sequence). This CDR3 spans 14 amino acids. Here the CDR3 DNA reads TGTGCCACCAGCAGACAATTTGACAGGGGGCGTGGCACCTTC. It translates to CATSRQFDRGRGTF.

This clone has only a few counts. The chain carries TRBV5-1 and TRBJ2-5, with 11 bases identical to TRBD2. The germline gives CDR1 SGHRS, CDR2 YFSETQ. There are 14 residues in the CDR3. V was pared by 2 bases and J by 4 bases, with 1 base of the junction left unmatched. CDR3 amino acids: CASSFLAGGETQYF. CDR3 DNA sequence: TGCGCCAGCAGCTTTCTAGCGGGGGGAGAGACCCAGTACTTC. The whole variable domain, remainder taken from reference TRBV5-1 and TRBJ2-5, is KAGVTQTPRYLIKTRGQQVTLSCSPISGHRSVSWYQQTPGQGLQFLFEYFSETQRNKGNFPGRFSGRQFSNSRSEMNVSTLELGDSALYLCASSFLAGGETQYFGPGTRLLVL.

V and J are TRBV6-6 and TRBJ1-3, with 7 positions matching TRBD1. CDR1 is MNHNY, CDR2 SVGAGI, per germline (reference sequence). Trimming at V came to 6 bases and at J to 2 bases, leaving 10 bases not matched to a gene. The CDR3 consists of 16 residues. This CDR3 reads CASSRGVLQAGNTIYF. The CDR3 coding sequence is TGTGCCAGCAGCAGGGGGGTCTTACAGGCTGGAAACACCATATATTTT.